One sample yielded the 15 T cell receptor beta chains listed below, sequenced in a study of cytomegalovirus exposure and HLA in healthy donors. PCR employed 60 Vbeta and 13 Jbeta primers. Profiling relied on immunoSEQ multiplex PCR, and the TCRdb table lists in-frame clones only, not all of them. The table lists under 200,000 clones, roughly four fifths of them singletons. Sequenced input: PBMCs. These receptors all stem from a woman between 18 and 29 years old in good health and CMV-seronegative.

The chain carries TRBV5-5 and TRBJ1-2, with D tentatively TRBD1 (6 bases). The germline V gene encodes CDR1 SGHKS and CDR2 YYEKEE (reference sequence). Trimming removed 1 base at V and 3 bases at J, with 13 bases between. The CDR3 covers 15 residues. The CDR3, as DNA: TGTGCCAGCAGCTTGTTGGAGGACAGTGACTATGGCTACACCTTC. Residues: CASSLLEDSDYGYTF. Full variable domain (remainder filled in from reference TRBV5-5 and TRBJ1-2): DAGVTQSPTHLIKTRGQQVTLRCSPISGHKSVSWYQQVLGQGPQFIFQYYEKEERGRGNFPDRFSARQFPNYSSELNVNALLLGDSALYLCASSLLEDSDYGYTFGSGTRLTVV.

V and J are TRBV29-1 and TRBJ2-5; D remains unclear. V gave up 4 bases and J gave up 1 base, with 7 bases separating them. CDR3 size: 12 residues. Germline V CDR1 and CDR2: SQVTM, ANQGSEA. The CDR3 region has the DNA TGCAGCGTTGCGCAGTCCCAAGAGACCCAGTACTTC. It is translated as CSVAQSQETQYF. The whole variable domain, remainder taken from reference TRBV29-1 and TRBJ2-5, is SAVISQKPSRDICQRGTSLTIQCQVDSQVTMMFWYRQQPGQSLTLIATANQGSEATYESGFVIDKFPISRPNLTFSTLTVSNMSPEDSSIYLCSVAQSQETQYFGPGTRLLVL.

The gene calls are TRBV10-2 and TRBJ1-5, with 9 bases identical to TRBD1. The CDR3 runs 15 residues. The germline V gene encodes CDR1 WSHSY and CDR2 SAAADI. V lost 6 bases to trimming and J lost 5 bases; unmatched junction nucleotides: 8. The CDR3 spells CASSKGQGGDQPQHF. The CDR3 DNA reads TGCGCCAGCAGCAAGGGACAGGGTGGAGATCAGCCCCAGCATTTT.

The rearrangement uses TRBV11-2 and TRBJ2-1; 8 bases match TRBD1. After removal of 5 bases from V and 3 bases from J, the junction contained 6 bases not matched to a gene. Germline V gives CDR1 SGHAT, CDR2 FQNNGV. The CDR3 covers 15 residues. CDR3 bases: TGTGCCAGCAGCCCCCGACAGGGGATCTACAATGAGCAGTTCTTC. This codes for CASSPRQGIYNEQFF.

The genes are TRBV7-2 and TRBJ2-5; possibly TRBD1 for D (5 bases). This CDR3 is built from 12 residues. V lost 1 base to trimming and J lost 5 bases, with 5 bases between them. Germline loops: CDR1 SGHTA, CDR2 FQGNSA. CDR3 DNA sequence: TGTGCCAGCAGCTTAGACAGGGAGACCCAGTACTTC. This codes for CASSLDRETQYF.

The V and J genes are TRBV29-1 and TRBJ2-1; TRBD2 aligns across 9 bases. Trimming at V came to 2 bases and at J to 8 bases, leaving 10 bases not matched to a gene. Per the germline V gene, CDR1 is SQVTM and CDR2 is ANQGSEA. This CDR3 contains 15 residues. The CDR3 bases are TGCAGCGTTGAACAGGCGGGGGGGGTACTTTATGAGCAGTTCTTC. It encodes CSVEQAGGVLYEQFF.

CDR3 region: CASSSDRDFSIYEQYF. Written as DNA, the CDR3 is TGTGCCAGCAGTAGTGACCGGGATTTCTCGATCTACGAGCAGTACTTC. The V and J genes are TRBV28 and TRBJ2-7, with D possibly matching TRBD2 (5 bases). Trimming took off 5 bases at V and 3 bases at J, with 20 bases between the two ends. Germline V gene sequence: CDR1 MDHEN, CDR2 SYDVKM. The CDR3 length is 16 residues.

Worth noting for this clone: In the same sample, other DNA sequences code for this CDR3. The J gene is TRBJ2-7, the V gene TRBV19, with D possibly matching TRBD1 (6 bases). There are 14 residues in the CDR3. The germline CDR1 and CDR2 sequences are LNHDA and SQIVND (reference sequence). Trimming removed 4 bases from V and 0 bases from J, with 10 bases in between. CDR3 amino acids: CASSKTGASYEQYF. For the CDR3, the DNA is TGTGCCAGTAGTAAGACAGGAGCCTCCTACGAGCAGTACTTC.

The chain employs TRBV7-2 and TRBJ1-5, with a possible D match to TRBD1 (5 bases). Trimming removed 5 bases at V and 11 bases at J, with 13 bases between. The germline V gene has CDR1 SGHTA and CDR2 FQGNSA. This CDR3 region has 12 residues. CDR3 sequence reads: CASSLPGGTQHF. In DNA, the CDR3 is TGTGCCAGCAGCCTCCCCGGGGGAACCCAGCATTTT.

This clone was counted a single time. The V gene is TRBV4-1, the J gene TRBJ2-2; no firm D call. Germline CDR1 and CDR2: MGHRA and YSYEKL. The CDR3 is 17 amino acids. The V end lost 0 bases, the J end lost 2 bases, and 13 bases lay between the germline ends. The CDR3 coding sequence is TGCGCCAGCAGCCAAGAGGCAGGCAGGTCAAACACCGGGGAGCTGTTTTTT. Translation gives CASSQEAGRSNTGELFF.

J is TRBJ1-1 and V is TRBV28; D may be TRBD1 (6 bases). The CDR3 sequence is 15 residues long. Trimming cost V 3 bases and J 0 bases, with 11 bases left between them. CDR1 and CDR2 (germline): MDHEN, SYDVKM. CDR3 loop: CASSFRGRVNTEAFF. The CDR3 DNA sequence: TGTGCCAGCAGTTTCAGGGGAAGGGTGAACACTGAAGCTTTCTTT.

The V call is TRBV28, the J call TRBJ2-2; D might be TRBD1 (5 bases). Between the trimmed V and J ends, which lost 7 bases and 4 bases, there was a span of 13 bases. Germline V gene lookup returns CDR1 MDHEN and CDR2 SYDVKM. The CDR3 consists of 14 residues. In DNA form, the CDR3 reads TGTGCCAGCATGAAGGGGTCGGGCACCGGGGAGCTGTTTTTT. The encoded protein is CASMKGSGTGELFF.

The chain uses TRBV7-2 and TRBJ1-2; D gene uncertain. The CDR3 has 14 residues. Germline CDR1 is SGHTA and CDR2 is FQGNSA. V was pared by 0 bases and J by 0 bases, with 5 bases between. The CDR3 here is CASSLARTNYGYTF. CDR3 bases: TGTGCCAGCAGCTTAGCCAGGACTAACTATGGCTACACCTTC.

V usage is TRBV10-3 and J usage is TRBJ2-1, with D possibly TRBD1 on 6 matching bases. V dropped 0 bases and J dropped 14 bases, with 20 bases sitting between them. CDR1 is ENHRY, CDR2 SYGVKD, per germline. CDR3 length: 15 amino acids. The CDR3 DNA sequence: TGTGCCATCAGTGAGTCGGAGACAGGTTCAATCCAAGAGTTCTTC. Translated, it gives CAISESETGSIQEFF.

The V gene is TRBV11-2, the J gene TRBJ1-4; 10 bases are shared with TRBD1. V gave up 4 bases and J gave up 4 bases; unmatched junction bases: 9. Germline V gene sequence: CDR1 SGHAT, CDR2 FQNNGV. The CDR3 is 17 amino acids. DNA for the CDR3: TGTGCCAGCAGCTCGCGCGGACAGGGGGAATTTAATGAAAAACTGTTTTTT. Its translation: CASSSRGQGEFNEKLFF.